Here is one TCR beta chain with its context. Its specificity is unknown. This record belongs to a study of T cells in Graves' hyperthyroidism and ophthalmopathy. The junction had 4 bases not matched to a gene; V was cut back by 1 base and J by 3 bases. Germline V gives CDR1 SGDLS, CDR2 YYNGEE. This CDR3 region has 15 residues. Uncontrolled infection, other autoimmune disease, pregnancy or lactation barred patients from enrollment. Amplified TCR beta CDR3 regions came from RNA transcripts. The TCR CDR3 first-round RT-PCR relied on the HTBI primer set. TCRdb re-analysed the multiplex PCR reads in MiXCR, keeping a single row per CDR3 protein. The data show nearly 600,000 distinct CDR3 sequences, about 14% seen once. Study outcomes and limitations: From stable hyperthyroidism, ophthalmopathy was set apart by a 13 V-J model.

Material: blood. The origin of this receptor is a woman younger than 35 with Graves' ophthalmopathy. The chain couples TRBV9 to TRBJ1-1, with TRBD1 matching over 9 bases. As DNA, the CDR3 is TGTGCCAGCAGCGTAATGGACAGGGGAGACACTGAAGCTTTCTTT. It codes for CASSVMDRGDTEAFF.